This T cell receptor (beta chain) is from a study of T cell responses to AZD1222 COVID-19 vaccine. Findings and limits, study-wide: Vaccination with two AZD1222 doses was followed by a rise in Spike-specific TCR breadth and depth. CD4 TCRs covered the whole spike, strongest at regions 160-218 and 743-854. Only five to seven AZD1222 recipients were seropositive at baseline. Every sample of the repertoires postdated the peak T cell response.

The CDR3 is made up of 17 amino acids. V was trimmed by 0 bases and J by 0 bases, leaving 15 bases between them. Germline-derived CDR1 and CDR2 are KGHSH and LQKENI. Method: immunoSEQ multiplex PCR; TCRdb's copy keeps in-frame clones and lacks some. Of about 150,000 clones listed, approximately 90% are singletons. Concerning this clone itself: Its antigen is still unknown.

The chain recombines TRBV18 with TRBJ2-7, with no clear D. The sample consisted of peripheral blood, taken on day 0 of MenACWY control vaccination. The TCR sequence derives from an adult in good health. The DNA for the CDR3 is TGTGCCAGCTCACCACCGGACCAGTCGCGGAGCTCCTACGAGCAGTACTTC. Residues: CASSPPDQSRSSYEQYF.